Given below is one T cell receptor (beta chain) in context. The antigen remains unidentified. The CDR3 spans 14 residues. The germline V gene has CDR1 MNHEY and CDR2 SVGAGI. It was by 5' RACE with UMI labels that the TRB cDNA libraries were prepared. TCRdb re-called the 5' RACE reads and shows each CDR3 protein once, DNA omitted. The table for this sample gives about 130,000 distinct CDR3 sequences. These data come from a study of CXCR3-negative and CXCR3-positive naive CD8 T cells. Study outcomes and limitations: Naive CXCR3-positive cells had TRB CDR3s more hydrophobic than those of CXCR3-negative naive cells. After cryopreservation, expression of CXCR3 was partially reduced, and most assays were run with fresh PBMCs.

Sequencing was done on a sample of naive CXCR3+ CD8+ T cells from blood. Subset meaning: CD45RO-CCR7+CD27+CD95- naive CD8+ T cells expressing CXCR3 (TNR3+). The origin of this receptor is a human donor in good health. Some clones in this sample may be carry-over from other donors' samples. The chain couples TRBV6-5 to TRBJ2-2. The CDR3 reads CASSYLSYSGELFF.